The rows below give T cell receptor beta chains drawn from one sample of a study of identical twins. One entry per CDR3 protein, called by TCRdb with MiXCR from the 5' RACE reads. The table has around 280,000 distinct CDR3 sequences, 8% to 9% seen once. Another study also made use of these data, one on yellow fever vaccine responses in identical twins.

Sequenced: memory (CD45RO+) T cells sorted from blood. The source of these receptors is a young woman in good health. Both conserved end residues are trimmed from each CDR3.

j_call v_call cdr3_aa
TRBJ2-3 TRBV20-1 SARLTAGVADTQY
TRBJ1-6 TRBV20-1 SASPARRGNNSPLH
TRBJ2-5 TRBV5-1 ASSLAGTGGEKTQY
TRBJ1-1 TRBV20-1 SAGMGRIEF
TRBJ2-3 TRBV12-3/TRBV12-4 ASSLNSGSPDTQY
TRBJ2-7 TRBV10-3 AISEAEEGSYEQY
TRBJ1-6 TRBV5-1 ASSLAGPRNSPLH
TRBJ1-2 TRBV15 ATSRDAPQTGYGYT
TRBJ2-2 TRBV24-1 ATAPMAGGELF
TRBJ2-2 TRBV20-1 SARDQASGNTGELF
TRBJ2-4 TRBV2 ATNPGGGAKNIQY
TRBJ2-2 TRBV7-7 ASSPDSGELF
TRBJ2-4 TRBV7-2 ASSWSSVIAKNIQY
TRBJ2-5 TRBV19 ASSPRGQDQETQY
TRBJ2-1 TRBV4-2 ASSQDVAGGYNEQF
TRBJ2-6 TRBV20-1 SASRDRSDGANVLT
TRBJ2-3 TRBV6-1 ASSKPGADTQY
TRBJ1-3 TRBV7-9 ASSPDPVLSGNTIY
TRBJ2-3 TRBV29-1 SVENTGVTDTQY
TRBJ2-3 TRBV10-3 AISESGTSSTDTQY
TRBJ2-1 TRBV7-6 ASSRTSGGPFSYNEQF
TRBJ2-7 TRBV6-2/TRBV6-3 ASSYPGTLTDEQY
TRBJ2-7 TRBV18 ASSPRRVESYEQY
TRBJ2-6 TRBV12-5 ASGDRDSSFSGANVLT
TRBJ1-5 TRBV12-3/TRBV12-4 ASSLGGGNQPQH
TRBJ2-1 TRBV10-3 AISGSGRALLDNEQF
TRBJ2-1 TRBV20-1 SAREGQGSSYNEQF
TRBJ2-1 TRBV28 ASRTGGVSSYNEQF
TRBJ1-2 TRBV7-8 ASSLRGQATEGYT
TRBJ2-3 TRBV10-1 ASSDSYSTDTQY
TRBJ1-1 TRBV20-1 SARNGGAGNTEAF
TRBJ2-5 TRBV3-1 ASSLGPNRETQY